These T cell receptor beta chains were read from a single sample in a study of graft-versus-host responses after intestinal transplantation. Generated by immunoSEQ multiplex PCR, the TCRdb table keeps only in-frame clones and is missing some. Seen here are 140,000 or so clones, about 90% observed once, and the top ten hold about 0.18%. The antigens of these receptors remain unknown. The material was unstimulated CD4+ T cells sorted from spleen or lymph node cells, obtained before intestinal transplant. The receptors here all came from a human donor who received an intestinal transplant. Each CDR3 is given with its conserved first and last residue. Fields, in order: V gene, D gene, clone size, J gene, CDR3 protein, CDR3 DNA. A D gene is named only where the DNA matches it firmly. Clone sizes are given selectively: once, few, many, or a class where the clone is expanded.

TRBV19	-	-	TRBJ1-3	CASSMTASSGNTIYF	TGTGCCAGTAGTATGACAGCGAGCTCTGGAAACACCATATATTTT
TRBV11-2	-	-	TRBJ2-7	CASSLARGSHEQYF	TGTGCCAGCAGCTTAGCGCGGGGCAGCCACGAGCAGTACTTC
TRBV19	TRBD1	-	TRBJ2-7	CASSITGTGSSYEQYF	TGTGCCAGTAGTATTACCGGGACAGGGAGCTCCTACGAGCAGTACTTC
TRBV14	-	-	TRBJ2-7	CASSLLSDSGYEQYF	TGTGCCAGCAGCCTTCTCTCGGACTCCGGCTACGAGCAGTACTTC
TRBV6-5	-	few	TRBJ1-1	CASSSGTEAFF	TGTGCCAGCAGCTCCGGGACAGAAGCTTTCTTT
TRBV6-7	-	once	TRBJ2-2	CASSYSMARDTGELFF	TGTGCCAGCAGTTACTCGATGGCCAGGGACACCGGGGAGCTGTTTTTT
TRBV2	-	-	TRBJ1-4	CASRLTGANEKLFF	TGTGCCAGCAGGCTCACAGGTGCTAATGAAAAACTGTTTTTT
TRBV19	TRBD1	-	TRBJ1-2	CASSALDRGVYGYTF	TGTGCCAGTAGTGCCCTGGACAGGGGAGTCTATGGCTACACCTTC
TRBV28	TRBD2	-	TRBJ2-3	CACEERELHSDTQYF	TGTGCTTGTGAGGAGCGGGAGTTGCATAGCGATACGCAGTATTTT
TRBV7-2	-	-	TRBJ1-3	CASSLAGSSGNTIYF	TGTGCCAGCAGCTTAGCCGGGAGCTCTGGAAACACCATATATTTT
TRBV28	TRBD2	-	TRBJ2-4	CASAGGYIAKNIQYF	TGTGCCAGCGCGGGGGGGTATATAGCCAAAAACATTCAGTACTTC
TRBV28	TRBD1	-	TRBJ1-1	CASSSGQGAQSTEAFF	TGTGCCAGCAGTTCGGGACAGGGGGCCCAATCTACTGAAGCTTTCTTT
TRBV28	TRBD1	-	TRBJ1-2	CASSPGQATPGYTF	TGTGCCAGCAGTCCGGGACAGGCAACCCCTGGCTACACCTTC
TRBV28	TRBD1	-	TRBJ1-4	CASSSDRGGEKLFF	TGTGCCAGCAGTTCGGACAGGGGAGGGGAAAAACTGTTTTTT
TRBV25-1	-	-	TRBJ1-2	CASSSIDRGSDYGYTF	TGTGCCAGCAGCTCAATCGACAGAGGTTCGGACTATGGCTACACCTTC
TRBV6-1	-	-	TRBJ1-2	CASSSERIANYGYTF	TGTGCCAGCAGTTCCGAGAGGATAGCTAACTATGGCTACACCTTC
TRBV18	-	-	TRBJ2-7	CASSPPVGRARFYEQYF	TGTGCCAGCTCACCACCGGTCGGCAGGGCCAGATTCTACGAGCAGTACTTC
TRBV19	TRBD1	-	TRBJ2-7	CASTDRAYEQYF	TGTGCCAGTACGGACAGGGCCTACGAGCAGTACTTC
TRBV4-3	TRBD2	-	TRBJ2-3	CASSQDALAGIGADTQYF	TGCGCCAGCAGCCAAGATGCCCTAGCGGGAATCGGGGCAGATACGCAGTATTTT
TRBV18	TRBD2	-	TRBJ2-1	CASSPRLAGVPNEQFF	TGTGCCAGCTCACCAAGACTAGCGGGAGTACCCAATGAGCAGTTCTTC
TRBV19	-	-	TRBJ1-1	CASTRTEPNTEAFF	TGTGCCAGTACTCGGACGGAACCGAACACTGAAGCTTTCTTT
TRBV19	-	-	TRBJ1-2	CASRNQTVNYGYTF	TGTGCCAGCAGAAACCAGACAGTAAACTATGGCTACACCTTC
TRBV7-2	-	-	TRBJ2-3	CASSPTTDTQYF	TGTGCCAGCAGCCCTACCACAGATACGCAGTATTTT
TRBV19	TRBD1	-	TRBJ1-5	CASRLQGNSNQPQHF	TGTGCCAGTAGGCTACAGGGGAATAGCAATCAGCCCCAGCATTTT
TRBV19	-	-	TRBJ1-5	CASSPGPQGNQPQHF	TGTGCCAGTAGTCCGGGACCCCAGGGCAATCAGCCCCAGCATTTT
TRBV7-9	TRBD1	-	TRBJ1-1	CASISRGEGNTEAFF	TGTGCCAGCATTTCCAGGGGGGAAGGGAACACTGAAGCTTTCTTT
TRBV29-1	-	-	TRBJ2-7	CSVVMEQGAYEQYF	TGCAGCGTTGTGATGGAACAGGGCGCTTACGAGCAGTACTTC
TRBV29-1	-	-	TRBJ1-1	CSVVNPRRNTEAFF	TGCAGCGTTGTTAACCCGAGAAGGAACACTGAAGCTTTCTTT
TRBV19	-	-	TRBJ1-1	CASSIGGGANTEAFF	TGTGCCAGTAGTATCGGGGGCGGGGCGAACACTGAAGCTTTCTTT
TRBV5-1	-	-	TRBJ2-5	CASSLFDQETQYF	TGCGCCAGCAGCTTGTTCGATCAAGAGACCCAGTACTTC
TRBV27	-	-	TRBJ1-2	CASSLSWTNYGYTF	TGTGCCAGCAGTTTATCGTGGACTAACTATGGCTACACCTTC
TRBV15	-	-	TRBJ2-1	CATSRDRPRAPTGGNEQFF	TGTGCCACCAGCAGGGACAGACCTCGAGCTCCTACGGGGGGCAATGAGCAGTTCTTC
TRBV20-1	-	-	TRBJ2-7	CSGPFMAEQYF	TGCAGTGGCCCGTTTATGGCGGAGCAGTACTTC
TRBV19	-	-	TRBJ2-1	CASSIEFGLGGDEQFF	TGTGCCAGTAGTATAGAGTTTGGACTAGGGGGCGATGAGCAGTTCTTC
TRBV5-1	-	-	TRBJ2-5	CASSLVGHNQETQYF	TGCGCCAGCAGCTTGGTCGGACACAACCAAGAGACCCAGTACTTC
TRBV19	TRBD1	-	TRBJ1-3	CASSPDRDPGNTIYF	TGTGCCAGTAGTCCGGACAGGGACCCTGGAAACACCATATATTTT